The source of this T cell receptor beta chain is a study of CD8 T cells in ankylosing spondylitis. For this clonotype: Its antigen is undetermined.

Construction of TCR beta libraries was performed using quantitative 5'-RACE with molecular barcodes. TCRdb recomputed calls from the 5' RACE reads with MiXCR, one row per CDR3 protein. Seen here are about 840,000 distinct CDR3 sequences, about 11% observed once, and the top ten hold around 0.51%. Findings and limits, study-wide: Reportedly, matched ankylosing spondylitis synovial fluid was significantly enriched for disease-linked clones. Apparently characteristic of ankylosing spondylitis blood was a TCR beta motif (fewer than 10 highly homologous variants).

The sequencing input was blood, either unsorted or a sorted T cell fraction (not recorded which). This TCR was recovered from a male donor with ankylosing spondylitis.

CDR3 bases: TGTGCCAGCAGCCCAGGATTATGGGAGGATTCACCCCTCCACTTT. Its translation is CASSPGLWEDSPLHF. This sequence joins TRBV7-2 and TRBJ1-6; no reliable D call. Trimming cost V 5 bases and J 8 bases, with 16 bases left between them. This CDR3 comprises 15 residues. Germline values: CDR1 SGHTA, CDR2 FQGNSA.